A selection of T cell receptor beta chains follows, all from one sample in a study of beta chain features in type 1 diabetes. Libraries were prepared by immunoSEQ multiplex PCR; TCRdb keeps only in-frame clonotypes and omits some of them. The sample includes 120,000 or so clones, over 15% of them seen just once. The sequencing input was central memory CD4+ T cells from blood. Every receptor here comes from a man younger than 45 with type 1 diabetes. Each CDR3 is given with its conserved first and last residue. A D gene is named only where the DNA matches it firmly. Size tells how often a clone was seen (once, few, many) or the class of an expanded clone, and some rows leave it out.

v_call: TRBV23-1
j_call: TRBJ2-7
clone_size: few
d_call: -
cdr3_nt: TGCGCCAGCAGTCAATCGTCCGAGCAGTACTTC
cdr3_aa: CASSQSSEQYF

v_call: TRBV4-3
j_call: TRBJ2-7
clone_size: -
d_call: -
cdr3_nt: TGCGCCAGCAGCCAAGCCCGGGACTACGAGCAGTACTTC
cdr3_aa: CASSQARDYEQYF

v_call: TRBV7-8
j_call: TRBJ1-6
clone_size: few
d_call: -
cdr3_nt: TGTGCCAGCAGCTTAGAGCGCGGAGGGCGAAATTCACCCCTCCACTTT
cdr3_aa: CASSLERGGRNSPLHF

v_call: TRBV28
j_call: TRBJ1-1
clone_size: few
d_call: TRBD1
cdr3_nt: TGTGCCAGCAGCTCGGACAGGGGGCTGAGGACTGAAGCTTTCTTT
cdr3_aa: CASSSDRGLRTEAFF

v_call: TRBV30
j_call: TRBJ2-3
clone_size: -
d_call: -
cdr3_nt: TGTGCCTGGATCCCCAGGGGGGCCCTCCGGGGAGCAGATACGCAGTATTTT
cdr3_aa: CAWIPRGALRGADTQYF

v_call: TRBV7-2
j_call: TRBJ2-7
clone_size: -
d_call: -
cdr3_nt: TGTGCCAGCAGCTTTGTCAGCTCCTACGAGCAGTACTTC
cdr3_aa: CASSFVSSYEQYF

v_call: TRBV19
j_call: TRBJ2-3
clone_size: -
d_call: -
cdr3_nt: TGTGCCAGTAGTATGGCGGCAACAGATACGCAGTATTTT
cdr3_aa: CASSMAATDTQYF

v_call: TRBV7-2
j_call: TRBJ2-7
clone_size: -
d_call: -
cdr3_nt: TGTGCCAGCAGCTTAGCGGCGATAGTCTACGAGCAGTACTTC
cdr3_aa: CASSLAAIVYEQYF

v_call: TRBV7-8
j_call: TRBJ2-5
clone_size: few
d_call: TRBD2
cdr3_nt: TGTGCCAGCAGCTTATCAGCGGGGGGAAGGGAGACCCAGTACTTC
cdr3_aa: CASSLSAGGRETQYF

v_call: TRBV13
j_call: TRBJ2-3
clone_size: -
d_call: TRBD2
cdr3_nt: TGTGCCAGCAGCCGGACTAGCGGGGGGGCCAAATATACGCAGTATTTT
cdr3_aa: CASSRTSGGAKYTQYF

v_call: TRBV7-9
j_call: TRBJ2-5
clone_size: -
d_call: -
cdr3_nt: TGTGCCAGCAGCTTAGCGTCGAGGGGGGAGACCCAGTACTTC
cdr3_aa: CASSLASRGETQYF

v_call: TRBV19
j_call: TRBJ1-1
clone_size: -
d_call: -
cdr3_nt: TGTGCCAGTAGTTTCTCGGGACGCCGGAACACTGAAGCTTTCTTT
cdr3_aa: CASSFSGRRNTEAFF